Given below is one T cell receptor beta chain in context. The data were obtained in a study of PD-1 blockade in classical Hodgkin lymphoma. The CDR3 spans 15 residues. Trimming pared 6 bases from V and 4 bases from J, leaving 13 bases between. Germline V lookup: CDR1 MNHEY, CDR2 SVGAGI. Exposure to brentuximab vedotin varied, and each patient had relapsed following autologous stem cell transplantation. Sequenced by immunoSEQ multiplex PCR; TCRdb stores in-frame clones only, minus some. Here the sample spans some 14,000 clones, roughly 78% being singletons. The sequence came from a human donor with classical Hodgkin lymphoma. The sequences come from peripheral blood mononuclear cells (PBMCs), collected at baseline. The chain employs TRBV6-5 and TRBJ2-6; D gene ambiguous. Written as DNA, the CDR3 is TGTGCCAGCAGGCGAGCTGCGGCCGGGGCCAACGTCCTGACTTTC. This translates into CASRRAAAGANVLTF.